The TCR beta chain under discussion was sequenced for a study of blood T cells in healthy people across ages. It was with a sample-barcoded 5' primer and a J-beta primer mix that a second PCR of roughly 7 to 12 cycles was run. TCRdb fed the 5' RACE reads into MiXCR, producing one record per CDR3 protein. The table includes approximately 940,000 distinct CDR3 sequences, around 46% detected once. J lost 5 bases, V lost 0 bases, and 8 bases had no gene match. CDR3 size: 16 residues. Germline assignment: CDR1 SGHRS and CDR2 YFSETQ. The clonotype was recovered from a man aged 25-40 years in good health. The sequenced sample was blood. This rearrangement joins TRBV5-1 to TRBJ2-5; 9 bases map to TRBD2. The CDR3 here is CASSLGPASGAETQYF. CDR3 nucleotide sequence: TGCGCCAGCAGCTTGGGCCCGGCTAGCGGGGCGGAGACCCAGTACTTC.